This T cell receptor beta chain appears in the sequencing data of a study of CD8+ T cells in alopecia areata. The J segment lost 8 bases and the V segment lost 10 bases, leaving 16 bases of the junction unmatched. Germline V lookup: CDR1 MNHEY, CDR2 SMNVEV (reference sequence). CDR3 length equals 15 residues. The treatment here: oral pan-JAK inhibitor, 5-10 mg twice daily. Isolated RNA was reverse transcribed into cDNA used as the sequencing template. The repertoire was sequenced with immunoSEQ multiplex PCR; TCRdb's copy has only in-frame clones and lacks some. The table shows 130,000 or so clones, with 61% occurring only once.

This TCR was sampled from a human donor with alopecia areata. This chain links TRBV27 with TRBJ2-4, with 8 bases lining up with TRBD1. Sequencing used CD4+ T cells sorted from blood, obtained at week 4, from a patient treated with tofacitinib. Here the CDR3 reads CATSKLGQGMDIQYF. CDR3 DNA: TGTGCCACCTCGAAGCTCGGACAGGGCATGGACATTCAGTACTTC.